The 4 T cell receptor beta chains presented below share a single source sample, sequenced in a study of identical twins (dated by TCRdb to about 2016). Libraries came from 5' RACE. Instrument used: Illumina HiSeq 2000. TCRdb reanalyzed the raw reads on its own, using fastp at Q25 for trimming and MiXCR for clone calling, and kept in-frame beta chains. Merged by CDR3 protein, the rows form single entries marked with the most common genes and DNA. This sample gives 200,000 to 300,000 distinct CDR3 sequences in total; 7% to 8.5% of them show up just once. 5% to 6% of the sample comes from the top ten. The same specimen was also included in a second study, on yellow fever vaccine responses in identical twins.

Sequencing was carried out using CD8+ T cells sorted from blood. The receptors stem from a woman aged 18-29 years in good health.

The CDR3 DNA reads TGTGCCAGCAGTTCCTGGAGGGGCGAGGGCTATGGCTACACCTTC. It translates to CASSSWRGEGYGYTF. The chain has TRBV7-8 and TRBJ1-2, with D perhaps TRBD1 (5 bases). The CDR3 runs 15 residues. V lost 6 bases and J lost 4, with 18 bases in between. Per germline, CDR1 SGHVS and CDR2 FQNEAQ.

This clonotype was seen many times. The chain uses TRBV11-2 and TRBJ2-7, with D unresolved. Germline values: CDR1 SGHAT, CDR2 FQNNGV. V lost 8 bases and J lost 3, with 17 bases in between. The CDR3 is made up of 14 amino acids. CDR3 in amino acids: CASSVDVEFYEQYF. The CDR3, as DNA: TGTGCCAGCTCCGTCGACGTCGAATTCTACGAGCAGTACTTC. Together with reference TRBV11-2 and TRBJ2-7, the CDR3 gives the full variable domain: EAGVAQSPRYKIIEKRQSVAFWCNPISGHATLYWYQQILGQGPKLLIQFQNNGVVDDSQLPKDRFSAERLKGVDSTLKIQPAKLEDSAVYLCASSVDVEFYEQYFGPGTRLTVT.

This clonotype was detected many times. For the CDR3, the DNA is TGTGCCAGCAGTTTAACAACGGGGGGACTGGGGCCAGATACGCAGTATTTT. This codes for CASSLTTGGLGPDTQYF. The chain joins TRBV28 to TRBJ2-3, with TRBD2 identical over 7 bases. Germline-derived CDR1 and CDR2 are MDHEN and SYDVKM. Germline trimming cut 2 bases from V and 4 bases from J; bases unmatched to any gene: 12. The CDR3 extends over 17 amino acids.

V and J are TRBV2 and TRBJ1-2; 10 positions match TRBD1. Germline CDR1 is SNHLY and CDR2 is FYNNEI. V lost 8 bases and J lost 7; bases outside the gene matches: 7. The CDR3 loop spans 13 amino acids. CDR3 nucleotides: TGTGCCAGCGAGGCCGGGACAGGGGTTGGCTACACCTTC. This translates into CASEAGTGVGYTF.